This T cell receptor beta chain was recovered during a study of control samples from healthy donors and cancer patients. Trimming pared 3 bases from V and 5 bases from J, leaving 4 bases between. Germline assignment: CDR1 MDHEN and CDR2 SYDVKM. The CDR3 sequence is 11 residues long. TCRdb's copy holds only in-frame clones and misses some; the assay was immunoSEQ multiplex PCR. The sample lists 400,000 to 500,000 clones, approximately 90% occurring once. Remarks on this clone: Other DNA sequences in this specimen translate into the identical CDR3.

This clonotype originated in a man in his forties or fifties with head and neck cancer. This sequence joins TRBV28 and TRBJ2-5; D gene unclear. Input material: PBMCs. CDR3 residues: CASSFRETQYF. For the CDR3, the DNA is TGTGCCAGCAGTTTCAGGGAGACCCAGTACTTC.